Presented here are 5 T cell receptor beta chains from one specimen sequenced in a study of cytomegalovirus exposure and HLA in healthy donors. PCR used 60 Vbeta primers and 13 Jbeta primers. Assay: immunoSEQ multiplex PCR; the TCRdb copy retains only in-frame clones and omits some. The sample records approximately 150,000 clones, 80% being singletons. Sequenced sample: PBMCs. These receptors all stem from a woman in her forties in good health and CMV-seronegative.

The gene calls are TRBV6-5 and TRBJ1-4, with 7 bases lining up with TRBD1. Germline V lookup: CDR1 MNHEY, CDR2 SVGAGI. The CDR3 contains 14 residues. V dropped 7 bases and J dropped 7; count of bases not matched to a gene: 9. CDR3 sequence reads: CASTNNRGAEKLFF. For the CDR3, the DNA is TGTGCCAGCACCAACAACAGGGGAGCTGAAAAACTGTTTTTT.

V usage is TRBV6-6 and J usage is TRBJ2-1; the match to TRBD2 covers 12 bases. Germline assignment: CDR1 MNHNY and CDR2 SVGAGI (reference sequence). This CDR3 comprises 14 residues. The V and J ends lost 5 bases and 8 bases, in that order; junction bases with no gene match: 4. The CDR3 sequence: CASSTSGGYDEQFF. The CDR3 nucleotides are TGTGCCAGCAGTACTAGCGGGGGGTACGATGAGCAGTTCTTC.

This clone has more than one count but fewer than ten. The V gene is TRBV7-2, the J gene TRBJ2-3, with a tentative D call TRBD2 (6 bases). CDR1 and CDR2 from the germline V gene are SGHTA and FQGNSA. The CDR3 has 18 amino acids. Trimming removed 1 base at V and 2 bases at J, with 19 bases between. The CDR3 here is CASSLVSWVAANTDTQYF. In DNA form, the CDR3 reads TGTGCCAGCAGCTTAGTGTCGTGGGTAGCGGCCAACACAGATACGCAGTATTTT.

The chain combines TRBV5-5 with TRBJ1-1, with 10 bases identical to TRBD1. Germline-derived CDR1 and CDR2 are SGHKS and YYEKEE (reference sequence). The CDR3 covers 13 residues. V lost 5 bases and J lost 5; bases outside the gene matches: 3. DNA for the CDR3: TGTGCCAGCAGTCCGGACAGGGGGACTGAAGCTTTCTTT. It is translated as CASSPDRGTEAFF.

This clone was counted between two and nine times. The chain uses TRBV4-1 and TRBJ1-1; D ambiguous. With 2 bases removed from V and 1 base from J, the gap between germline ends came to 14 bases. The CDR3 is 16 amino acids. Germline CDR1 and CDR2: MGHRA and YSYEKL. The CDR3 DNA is TGCGCCAGCAGCCAACGAGCTGCGGGGTCGAACACTGAAGCTTTCTTT. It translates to CASSQRAAGSNTEAFF.